The rows below give T cell receptor beta chains drawn from one sample of a study of blood T cell repertoires in COVID-19. The repertoire was sequenced with immunoSEQ multiplex PCR; TCRdb's copy has only in-frame clones and lacks some. This table has approximately 82,000 clones, over 80% appearing once. The sequenced sample was peripheral blood. The receptor source for this set is a woman aged 55-70 years with active COVID-19. Each CDR3 is given with its conserved first and last residue. The order of the fields is V gene, clone size, CDR3 length, D gene, J gene, CDR3 DNA, CDR3 protein. D genes are given only for firm matches. Clone size appears in some rows only: once, few, many, or a class for an expanded clone.

v_gene: TRBV28
abundance: -
len: 14
d_gene: -
j_gene: TRBJ1-2
CDR3nt: TGTGCCAGCAGGTCTATAACGTCGGACTATGGCTACACCTTC
CDR3aa: CASRSITSDYGYTF

v_gene: TRBV19
abundance: -
len: 15
d_gene: TRBD1
j_gene: TRBJ1-4
CDR3nt: TGTGCCAGTAGTATAGGGGACAGGGAAGATGAAAAACTGTTTTTT
CDR3aa: CASSIGDREDEKLFF

v_gene: TRBV4-2
abundance: -
len: 15
d_gene: -
j_gene: TRBJ2-3
CDR3nt: TGTGCCAGCAGCCAAGGTGGGAGCGGCACAGATACGCAGTATTTT
CDR3aa: CASSQGGSGTDTQYF

v_gene: TRBV12-3/TRBV12-4
abundance: -
len: 13
d_gene: -
j_gene: TRBJ1-2
CDR3nt: TGTGCCAGCAGTGAAACAGGGTCCCATGGCTACACCTTC
CDR3aa: CASSETGSHGYTF

v_gene: TRBV6-6
abundance: -
len: 16
d_gene: TRBD2
j_gene: TRBJ2-3
CDR3nt: TGTGCCAGCAGCCGTGGATGGACTAGCGTCCCAGATACGCAGTATTTT
CDR3aa: CASSRGWTSVPDTQYF

v_gene: TRBV10-1
abundance: -
len: 18
d_gene: TRBD2
j_gene: TRBJ2-7
CDR3nt: TGCGCCAGCAGTGGAAATCTAGCGGGAGGATTTAGGTCCTACGAGCAGTACTTC
CDR3aa: CASSGNLAGGFRSYEQYF

v_gene: TRBV18
abundance: -
len: 16
d_gene: TRBD2
j_gene: TRBJ2-2
CDR3nt: TGTGCCAGCTCACCTCGACTAGCGGGAGAATCCGGGGAGCTGTTTTTT
CDR3aa: CASSPRLAGESGELFF

v_gene: TRBV15
abundance: -
len: 14
d_gene: -
j_gene: TRBJ2-7
CDR3nt: TGTGCCACCAGCAGAGATCCCACATCTTACGAGCAGTACTTC
CDR3aa: CATSRDPTSYEQYF

v_gene: TRBV5-5
abundance: -
len: 16
d_gene: TRBD1
j_gene: TRBJ1-1
CDR3nt: TGTGCCAGCAGCCTCATTCCGGGACAGGGAGATACTGAAGCTTTCTTT
CDR3aa: CASSLIPGQGDTEAFF

v_gene: TRBV27
abundance: -
len: 17
d_gene: TRBD1
j_gene: TRBJ1-1
CDR3nt: TGTGCCAGCAGTTTAGGACAGGGGGGGTACATGAACACTGAAGCTTTCTTT
CDR3aa: CASSLGQGGYMNTEAFF

v_gene: TRBV18
abundance: -
len: 14
d_gene: -
j_gene: TRBJ1-3
CDR3nt: TGTGCCAGCTCACCGGACATCACTGGAAACACCATATATTTT
CDR3aa: CASSPDITGNTIYF

v_gene: TRBV6-1
abundance: -
len: 15
d_gene: TRBD1
j_gene: TRBJ1-2
CDR3nt: TGTGCCAGCAGTGAAGCAACAGGGGGAGTGTATGGCTACACCTTC
CDR3aa: CASSEATGGVYGYTF

v_gene: TRBV2
abundance: once
len: 12
d_gene: -
j_gene: TRBJ1-2
CDR3nt: TGTGCCAGCGCACAGGGTTCCTATGGCTACACCTTC
CDR3aa: CASAQGSYGYTF

v_gene: TRBV6-6
abundance: -
len: 15
d_gene: -
j_gene: TRBJ1-3
CDR3nt: TGTGCCAGCAGCCTCGGACTCCACTCTGGAAACACCATATATTTT
CDR3aa: CASSLGLHSGNTIYF

v_gene: TRBV3-1/TRBV3-2
abundance: -
len: 17
d_gene: TRBD1
j_gene: TRBJ2-7
CDR3nt: TGTGCCAGCAGCCAAGTGATGACAGGGGGCTTTGTTCCCGAGCAGTACTTC
CDR3aa: CASSQVMTGGFVPEQYF

v_gene: TRBV28
abundance: -
len: 15
d_gene: -
j_gene: TRBJ2-2
CDR3nt: TGTGCCAGCAGTTTTCAGGGGGGAGAAACCGGGGAGCTGTTTTTT
CDR3aa: CASSFQGGETGELFF

v_gene: TRBV24-1
abundance: -
len: 15
d_gene: -
j_gene: TRBJ2-3
CDR3nt: TGTGCCACCAGTGCAACCAAAGGGGGTACAGATACGCAGTATTTT
CDR3aa: CATSATKGGTDTQYF

v_gene: TRBV28
abundance: once
len: 13
d_gene: -
j_gene: TRBJ2-1
CDR3nt: TGTGCCAGCAGCGACCGGGACAATGTTGAGCAGTTCTTC
CDR3aa: CASSDRDNVEQFF

v_gene: TRBV19
abundance: -
len: 16
d_gene: -
j_gene: TRBJ2-1
CDR3nt: TGTGCCAGTAGTATCGTGACAGGATTCACCTACAATGAGCAGTTCTTC
CDR3aa: CASSIVTGFTYNEQFF

v_gene: TRBV12-3/TRBV12-4
abundance: -
len: 13
d_gene: -
j_gene: TRBJ2-1
CDR3nt: TGTGCCAGCAGTTTATTACAGGACAATGAGCAGTTCTTC
CDR3aa: CASSLLQDNEQFF

v_gene: TRBV11-2
abundance: -
len: 17
d_gene: -
j_gene: TRBJ1-4
CDR3nt: TGTGCCAGCAGCTTAGTAAGCTTGGTGGTGACTAATGAAAAACTGTTTTTT
CDR3aa: CASSLVSLVVTNEKLFF

v_gene: TRBV5-4
abundance: -
len: 14
d_gene: TRBD1
j_gene: TRBJ2-7
CDR3nt: TGTGCCAGCAGCTTGGCTGGACAGGGCTACGAGCAGTACTTC
CDR3aa: CASSLAGQGYEQYF

v_gene: TRBV18
abundance: -
len: 15
d_gene: TRBD1
j_gene: TRBJ1-5
CDR3nt: TGTGCCAGCTCACTTGCCGGGACAGGGTTTCAGCCCCAGCATTTT
CDR3aa: CASSLAGTGFQPQHF

v_gene: TRBV28
abundance: -
len: 16
d_gene: TRBD2
j_gene: TRBJ2-5
CDR3nt: TGTGCCAGCAGTATACAGACTAGCGGGATACAAGAGACCCAGTACTTC
CDR3aa: CASSIQTSGIQETQYF

v_gene: TRBV11-3
abundance: -
len: 15
d_gene: -
j_gene: TRBJ2-1
CDR3nt: TGTGCCAGCAGCATCAGAGCAGGGTCCTACAATGAGCAGTTCTTC
CDR3aa: CASSIRAGSYNEQFF

v_gene: TRBV2
abundance: -
len: 14
d_gene: -
j_gene: TRBJ1-3
CDR3nt: TGTGCCAGCAGGGGTGGGGAGCATGGAAACACCATATATTTT
CDR3aa: CASRGGEHGNTIYF